A selection of T cell receptor beta chains follows, all from one sample in a study of blood T cell repertoires in COVID-19. Assay used: immunoSEQ multiplex PCR; TCRdb lists only in-frame clones, some missing. Among over 100,000 clones, roughly 86% were seen once, and the ten largest hold 9.5% to 12%. Sequenced material: peripheral blood. The receptor set was obtained from a woman aged 70 to 79 with COVID-19, enrolled during active disease. The CDR3 runs from the conserved cysteine through the conserved F or W. A D gene is named only where the DNA matches it firmly. Only some rows state a clone size, as once, few, many or a class for expanded clones.

CDR3 DNA	CDR3 protein	D gene	V gene	clone size	J gene
TGTGCCACCTGTCCGCTCGCGGGGGGCGGCAATCAGCCCCAGCATTTT	CATCPLAGGGNQPQHF	-	TRBV19	-	TRBJ1-5
TGCGCCAGCAGCTTCGGCAGGGCCTCTGGAAACACCATATATTTT	CASSFGRASGNTIYF	-	TRBV5-1	-	TRBJ1-3
TGTGCCTATGCCCCCTTAGCTAACTATGGCTACACCTTC	CAYAPLANYGYTF	-	TRBV5-4	-	TRBJ1-2
TGTGCCAGCAGCTCGGGACAGCCGAACACTGAAGCTTTCTTT	CASSSGQPNTEAFF	TRBD1	TRBV7-6	-	TRBJ1-1
TGTGCCAGCAGTCCTCCGAGCACAGATACGCAGTATTTT	CASSPPSTDTQYF	-	TRBV28	-	TRBJ2-3
TGTGCCACCAGTGACACTGGGACATCGGTATACGAGCAGTACTTC	CATSDTGTSVYEQYF	-	TRBV24-1	-	TRBJ2-7
TGTGCCAGCAGCAAAACCCGGGGGGCTCGAACAGGGCTGAACACCGGGGAGCTGTTTTTT	CASSKTRGARTGLNTGELFF	-	TRBV21-1	-	TRBJ2-2
TGTGCCAGCAGTTTCGGAGGGGAACTCATCTCCTATAATTCACCCCTCCACTTT	CASSFGGELISYNSPLHF	-	TRBV28	-	TRBJ1-6
TGTGCCAGCGGCTTAGTGGGAGAGGGCACAGATACGCAGTATTTT	CASGLVGEGTDTQYF	-	TRBV11-2	-	TRBJ2-3
TGCGCCAGCAGCTTGGGGCAGGGGTTTTCTAGCAATGAGCAGTTCTTC	CASSLGQGFSSNEQFF	-	TRBV5-1	-	TRBJ2-1
TGTGCCAGCAGCCAATGGACCGGGACAGGGGAAAACTATAATTCACCCCTCCACTTT	CASSQWTGTGENYNSPLHF	TRBD1	TRBV3-1/TRBV3-2	-	TRBJ1-6
TGTGCCAGCAGTTTAGGACAGGGGGGTTCTGGAAACACCATATATTTT	CASSLGQGGSGNTIYF	TRBD1	TRBV28	-	TRBJ1-3
TGCAGCGGAGGGGGTCGTGGGGAAAAACTGTTTTTT	CSGGGRGEKLFF	-	TRBV29-1	-	TRBJ1-4
TGTGCCAGCAGCCCGGGACAGCACCTAATGAACACTGAAGCTTTCTTT	CASSPGQHLMNTEAFF	TRBD1	TRBV7-2	-	TRBJ1-1
TGTGCCAGCAGCTGGGGCAGAAACACTGAAGCTTTCTTT	CASSWGRNTEAFF	-	TRBV11-2	-	TRBJ1-1
TGTGCCAGCTCACCAATAGGACTAAACAATGAGCAGTTCTTC	CASSPIGLNNEQFF	-	TRBV18	-	TRBJ2-1
TGCAGTGCTAGTCGGCAGGCGAGCTACACCTTC	CSASRQASYTF	-	TRBV20-1	-	TRBJ1-2
TGTGCCAGCAGGGCGGGGGGCAGTCGCTATGGCTACACCTTC	CASRAGGSRYGYTF	-	TRBV28	-	TRBJ1-2
TGTGCCAGCACCGTGGGGACAGGGGGTCGGGCTGAAGCTTTCTTT	CASTVGTGGRAEAFF	TRBD1	TRBV3-1/TRBV3-2	-	TRBJ1-1
TGCGCCAGCAGCTTCGAAGGGGTTGGCTCACCCCTCCACTTT	CASSFEGVGSPLHF	-	TRBV5-1	-	TRBJ1-6
TGCGCCAGCAGCTTGGTCGGCGGGGGGGCCTTAGATACGCAGTATTTT	CASSLVGGGALDTQYF	TRBD2	TRBV5-1	-	TRBJ2-3
TGTGCCAGCCTACCCAACCGGGGGTCCTACGAGCAGTACTTC	CASLPNRGSYEQYF	-	TRBV7-2	few	TRBJ2-7
TGCGCCAGCAGCCAAGAGGTGGCGGGGTATCGGCCCCAGCATTTT	CASSQEVAGYRPQHF	-	TRBV4-1	once	TRBJ1-5
TGTGCCAGCAGTTATGGATCAGGGTCAGAAGCTTTCTTT	CASSYGSGSEAFF	-	TRBV6-2/TRBV6-3	-	TRBJ1-1
TGTGCCAGCAGCCGGACAGGGGGGCTCAACGAGCAGTACTTC	CASSRTGGLNEQYF	TRBD1	TRBV7-9	once	TRBJ2-7
TGCGCCAGCAGCGTACAGGGGTCATCTGTCACAGATACGCAGTATTTT	CASSVQGSSVTDTQYF	TRBD1	TRBV5-1	-	TRBJ2-3
TGTGCCAGTCTTTCCGGGACAGGGAATCAGCCCCAGCATTTT	CASLSGTGNQPQHF	TRBD1	TRBV28	-	TRBJ1-5
TGTGCCAGCAAGGGCCAGGACTTTGAACAGCAGTACTTC	CASKGQDFEQQYF	-	TRBV2	-	TRBJ2-7
TGCGCCAGCAGCTTGGGACTGGCCCCCCCAGATACGCAGTATTTT	CASSLGLAPPDTQYF	-	TRBV5-1	-	TRBJ2-3
TGTGCCAGCAGGATCCGGGTTAGCGGGACTTACAATGAGCAGTTCTTC	CASRIRVSGTYNEQFF	TRBD2	TRBV2	-	TRBJ2-1
TGTGCCAGCAGACGACAGGGATTCGATCGCAATCAGCCCCAGCATTTT	CASRRQGFDRNQPQHF	TRBD1	TRBV7-9	-	TRBJ1-5
TGCGCCAGCAGCCAAGATCCCGGGAAGAACACTGAAGCTTTCTTT	CASSQDPGKNTEAFF	-	TRBV4-1	-	TRBJ1-1
TGCGCCAGCAGCTCAGAGGGGGCTCCCGGGGAGCTGTTTTTT	CASSSEGAPGELFF	TRBD1	TRBV5-1	once	TRBJ2-2
TGTGCCAGCAGCTTAGTGCCGGACCGGGGGGAGACCCAGTACTTC	CASSLVPDRGETQYF	-	TRBV7-7	few	TRBJ2-5
TGTGCCACCGCGGACAGGGGGCAGGGCGAGACCCAGTACTTC	CATADRGQGETQYF	TRBD1	TRBV6-5	few	TRBJ2-5
TGTGCCAGCGGCGAGACAGGATCTGGAAACACCATATATTTT	CASGETGSGNTIYF	-	TRBV6-5	-	TRBJ1-3
TGTGCCAGCTCACCCCCAGGCCGTCCGGCCCTCCACTTT	CASSPPGRPALHF	-	TRBV18	-	TRBJ1-6
TGTGCCAGCAGTTTGCGGGGGGCCGGGGATGAGCAGTTCTTC	CASSLRGAGDEQFF	TRBD2	TRBV6-2/TRBV6-3	-	TRBJ2-1
TGCGCCAGCAGCCAAGATTCGGCGAGGAGCTCCTACGAGCAGTACTTC	CASSQDSARSSYEQYF	-	TRBV4-1	-	TRBJ2-7
TGTGCCAGCAGCCCTGGGAGGGCACCCCTCCACTTT	CASSPGRAPLHF	-	TRBV11-2	-	TRBJ1-6
TGTGCCACGGCCCGGATCGGGGGGTCGGTAGAGACCCAGTACTTC	CATARIGGSVETQYF	TRBD2	TRBV15	-	TRBJ2-5
TGTGCCAGCAGTGAGGGGCCCGAAGAGACCCAGTACTTC	CASSEGPEETQYF	-	TRBV2	-	TRBJ2-5
TGTGCTAGTGGTTACTACGACAGCCCCTATGGCTACACCTTC	CASGYYDSPYGYTF	-	TRBV12-5	-	TRBJ1-2
TGTGCCTGTTCCCGGGACAGAAATATTAATCAGCCCCAGCATTTT	CACSRDRNINQPQHF	TRBD1	TRBV30	-	TRBJ1-5
TGTGCCAGCAGTGCGGGACAGGGGACTGAAGCTTTCTTT	CASSAGQGTEAFF	TRBD1	TRBV2	-	TRBJ1-1
TGTGCCAGCAGTGAAATCAGGTCCCCGGGGGGCTACACCTTC	CASSEIRSPGGYTF	-	TRBV6-1	-	TRBJ1-2
TGTGCCAGTAAGAGGTCCCGGGACAGGGACGAGCAGTACTTC	CASKRSRDRDEQYF	TRBD1	TRBV19	-	TRBJ2-7
TGTGCCAGCAGCTTGACGACGGAGGCCCCTAGGTATGGCTACACCTTC	CASSLTTEAPRYGYTF	-	TRBV7-9	-	TRBJ1-2
TGTGCCTGGACCGCGGGGCAAGAGACCCAGTACTTC	CAWTAGQETQYF	-	TRBV30	-	TRBJ2-5
TGTGCCAGCAGCGTAGGCAACAGGGTTTCGAACTATGGCTACACCTTC	CASSVGNRVSNYGYTF	-	TRBV9	-	TRBJ1-2
TGTGCCAGCAGCTTGGGAAGCGGGGGGGCAGAGACCCAGTACTTC	CASSLGSGGAETQYF	TRBD2	TRBV5-4	-	TRBJ2-5
TGTGCCAGCGGAACCGGGACAGGAGCCCTTGAAGCTTTCTTT	CASGTGTGALEAFF	TRBD1	TRBV13	-	TRBJ1-1
TGTGCCAGTAGTAGAAGACTAGCGGGGGACTCCTACAATGAGCAGTTCTTC	CASSRRLAGDSYNEQFF	TRBD2	TRBV19	-	TRBJ2-1
TGTGCCAGCAGCCAAATTCAGGGGGCGGATGGCTACACCTTC	CASSQIQGADGYTF	TRBD1	TRBV3-1/TRBV3-2	few	TRBJ1-2
TGTGCCAGCAGCCAAGCCATCAGGGGATTAGCTTTCTTT	CASSQAIRGLAFF	-	TRBV3-1/TRBV3-2	once	TRBJ1-1
TGTGCCAGCAGCTTAGTCGGAGAGACCCAGTACTTC	CASSLVGETQYF	-	TRBV11-2	-	TRBJ2-5
TGTGCCATCAGTGGGACAACTGGAAACACCATATATTTT	CAISGTTGNTIYF	-	TRBV10-3	-	TRBJ1-3
TGTGCCAGTAGTATACCGGGACAGGGGTACACCGGGGAGCTGTTTTTT	CASSIPGQGYTGELFF	TRBD1	TRBV19	once	TRBJ2-2
TGTGCCAGCAGCTTAGGGGGAGGGTGGCAGCCCCAGCATTTT	CASSLGGGWQPQHF	-	TRBV7-9	-	TRBJ1-5